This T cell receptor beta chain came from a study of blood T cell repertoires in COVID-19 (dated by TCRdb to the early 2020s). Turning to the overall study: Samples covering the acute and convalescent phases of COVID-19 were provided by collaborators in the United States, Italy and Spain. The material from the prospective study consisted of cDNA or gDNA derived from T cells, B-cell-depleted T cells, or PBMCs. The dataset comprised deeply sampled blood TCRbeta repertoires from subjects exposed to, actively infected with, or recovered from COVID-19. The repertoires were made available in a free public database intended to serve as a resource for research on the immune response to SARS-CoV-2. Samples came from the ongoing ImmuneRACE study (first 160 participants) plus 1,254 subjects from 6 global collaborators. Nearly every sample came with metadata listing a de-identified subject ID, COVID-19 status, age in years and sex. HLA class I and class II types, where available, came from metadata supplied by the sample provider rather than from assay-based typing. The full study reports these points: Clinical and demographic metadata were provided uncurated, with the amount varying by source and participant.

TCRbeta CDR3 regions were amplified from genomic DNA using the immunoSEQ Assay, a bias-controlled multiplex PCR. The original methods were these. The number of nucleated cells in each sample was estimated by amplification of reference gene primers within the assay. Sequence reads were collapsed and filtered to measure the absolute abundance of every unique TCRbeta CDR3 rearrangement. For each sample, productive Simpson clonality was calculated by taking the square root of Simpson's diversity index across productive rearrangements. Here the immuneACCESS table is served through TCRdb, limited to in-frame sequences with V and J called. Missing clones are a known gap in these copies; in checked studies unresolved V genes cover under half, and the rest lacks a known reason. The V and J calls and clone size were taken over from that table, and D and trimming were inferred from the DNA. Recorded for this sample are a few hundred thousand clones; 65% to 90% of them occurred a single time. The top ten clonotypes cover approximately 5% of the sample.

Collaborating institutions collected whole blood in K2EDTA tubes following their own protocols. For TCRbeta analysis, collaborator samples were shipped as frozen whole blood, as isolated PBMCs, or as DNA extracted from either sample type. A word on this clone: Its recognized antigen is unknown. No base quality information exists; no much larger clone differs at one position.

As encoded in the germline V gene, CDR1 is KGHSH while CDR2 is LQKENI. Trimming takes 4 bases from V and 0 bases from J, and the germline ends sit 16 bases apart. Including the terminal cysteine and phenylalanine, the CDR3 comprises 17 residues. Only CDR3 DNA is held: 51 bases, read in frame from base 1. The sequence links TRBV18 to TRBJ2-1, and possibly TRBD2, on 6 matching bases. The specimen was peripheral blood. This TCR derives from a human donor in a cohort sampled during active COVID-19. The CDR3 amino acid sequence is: CASSRMGGTSSYNEQFF. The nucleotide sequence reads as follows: TGTGCCAGCTCACGGATGGGGGGTACGAGCTCCTACAATGAGCAGTTCTTC.